The rows below give T cell receptor beta chains drawn from one sample of a study of OX40 agonist ivuxolimab in advanced cancers. Assay used: immunoSEQ multiplex PCR; TCRdb lists only in-frame clones, some missing. The sample shows tens of thousands of clones, roughly 88% of them seen only once. The material sequenced was CD4+ or CD8+ T cells sorted from blood, taken in a trial of the OX40 agonist ivuxolimab. These receptors were obtained from an adult with an advanced solid tumor such as melanoma, head and neck, liver or kidney cancer. CDR3s include the opening cysteine and the closing phenylalanine or tryptophan. The D gene is left open where the match is weak. Clone size is stated in some rows and not others, as once, few, many or a class when expanded.

cdr3_aa cdr3_nt j_call clone_size v_call d_call
CASSWAQGLQETQYF TGTGCCAGCAGCTGGGCACAGGGCCTCCAAGAGACCCAGTACTTC TRBJ2-5 - TRBV5-8 -
CASSVGQGGNTIYF TGTGCCAGCAGCGTAGGACAGGGTGGAAACACCATATATTTT TRBJ1-3 - TRBV9 TRBD1
CASTGERYTQYF TGTGCCAGCACAGGGGAGCGATATACGCAGTATTTT TRBJ2-3 - TRBV28 -
CASTPERGGPTGELFF TGTGCCAGCACCCCCGAGCGGGGGGGTCCAACCGGGGAGCTGTTTTTT TRBJ2-2 - TRBV27 TRBD2
CASSIGHSNQPQHF TGTGCCAGCAGCATAGGGCATAGCAATCAGCCCCAGCATTTT TRBJ1-5 - TRBV21-1 -
CASTQGGGWETQYF TGTGCCAGCACCCAAGGAGGGGGGTGGGAGACCCAGTACTTC TRBJ2-5 - TRBV6-6 -
CARGGTRGRKQETQYF TGCGCCAGAGGGGGGACAAGGGGACGGAAACAAGAGACCCAGTACTTC TRBJ2-5 once TRBV4-1 -
CASGGGSPSQFF TGTGCCAGCGGGGGAGGGAGTCCCTCGCAGTTCTTC TRBJ2-1 once TRBV11-2 TRBD2
CASSETGVSSYEQYF TGTGCCAGCAGTGAAACAGGGGTCAGCTCCTACGAGCAGTACTTC TRBJ2-7 once TRBV2 TRBD1
CASSYSSYQETQYF TGTGCCAGCAGTTACTCGTCGTACCAAGAGACCCAGTACTTC TRBJ2-5 once TRBV6-5 -
CASRAAGPNNEQFF TGTGCCAGCAGAGCGGCAGGACCTAACAATGAGCAGTTCTTC TRBJ2-1 - TRBV27 -
CASSTPGGGGQPQHF TGTGCCAGCAGTACCCCAGGGGGCGGCGGTCAGCCCCAGCATTTT TRBJ1-5 - TRBV6-1 TRBD1
CASRQGGYTEAFF TGTGCCAGTAGGCAGGGGGGATACACTGAAGCTTTCTTT TRBJ1-1 - TRBV19 TRBD1
CSVWGDYYEQYF TGCAGCGTATGGGGGGATTACTACGAGCAGTACTTC TRBJ2-7 - TRBV29-1 -
CASNRDGLLADEKLFF TGTGCCAGCAACCGGGACGGACTCTTGGCCGATGAAAAACTGTTTTTT TRBJ1-4 once TRBV12-1 -
CASTGQGRIVEAFF TGTGCCAGCACAGGACAGGGGAGGATCGTTGAAGCTTTCTTT TRBJ1-1 - TRBV25-1 TRBD1
CASSILMRGNTFTDTQYF TGTGCCAGTAGTATATTAATGAGAGGGAACACCTTCACAGATACGCAGTATTTT TRBJ2-3 - TRBV19 -
CASSPRPGTEAFF TGTGCCAGCAGTCCCCGTCCTGGCACTGAAGCTTTCTTT TRBJ1-1 - TRBV6-5 -
CATSRTGAEHQPQHF TGTGCCACCAGCAGAACAGGGGCCGAACATCAGCCCCAGCATTTT TRBJ1-5 - TRBV15 TRBD1
CASSLGGRAGELFF TGTGCCAGCAGCTTAGGGGGTCGGGCCGGGGAGCTGTTTTTT TRBJ2-2 - TRBV11-3 -
CSVDGTGYEQYF TGCAGCGTTGACGGGACAGGGTACGAGCAGTACTTC TRBJ2-7 - TRBV29-1 TRBD1
CASSLQGLNTEAFF TGTGCCAGCAGCCTACAGGGGTTGAACACTGAAGCTTTCTTT TRBJ1-1 once TRBV4-2 TRBD1
CASSVATGGYGYTF TGTGCCAGCAGCGTAGCTACAGGGGGCTATGGCTACACCTTC TRBJ1-2 - TRBV9 TRBD1
CASSYGGGGNHQPQHF TGTGCCAGCAGTTACGGGGGCGGAGGGAATCATCAGCCCCAGCATTTT TRBJ1-5 - TRBV6-6 -
CASSSSGTSGSTGELFF TGTGCCAGTAGTTCGTCGGGGACTAGCGGATCCACCGGGGAGCTGTTTTTT TRBJ2-2 - TRBV19 TRBD2
CSVGPSGRANEQYF TGCAGCGTTGGCCCTAGCGGGAGGGCTAACGAGCAGTACTTC TRBJ2-7 - TRBV29-1 TRBD2
CAWSVGGRVSYEQYF TGTGCCTGGAGTGTAGGGGGCAGGGTTTCCTACGAGCAGTACTTC TRBJ2-7 - TRBV30 TRBD1
CASSYVGQGRNTEAFF TGTGCCAGCAGTTACGTGGGACAGGGGAGGAACACTGAAGCTTTCTTT TRBJ1-1 - TRBV6-5 TRBD1
CASSLGFDGTWSSYEQYF TGTGCCAGCAGTTTGGGGTTTGACGGGACCTGGAGCTCCTACGAGCAGTACTTC TRBJ2-7 few TRBV27 -
CASSENSYGYRSYTF TGTGCCAGCAGTGAAAACAGCTATGGCTATAGGAGCTACACCTTC TRBJ1-2 - TRBV6-1 -
CASSQQPNEQFF TGTGCCAGTAGCCAACAGCCCAATGAGCAGTTCTTC TRBJ2-1 - TRBV19 -
CASSLTVPTEAFF TGCGCCAGCAGTCTGACAGTTCCCACTGAAGCTTTCTTT TRBJ1-1 - TRBV5-1 -
CATSTPYGGRPEAFF TGTGCCACCAGCACCCCCTACGGGGGACGGCCTGAAGCTTTCTTT TRBJ1-1 - TRBV15 -
CASSPGQEPNYGYTF TGTGCCAGCTCCCCCGGACAGGAGCCTAACTATGGCTACACCTTC TRBJ1-2 - TRBV18 TRBD1
CASSLGWTDKPQHF TGTGCCAGCAGTTTAGGGTGGACAGACAAGCCCCAGCATTTT TRBJ1-5 - TRBV28 -
CASSVVPSGSDEQFF TGTGCCAGCAGCGTAGTGCCTAGCGGGAGTGATGAGCAGTTCTTC TRBJ2-1 once TRBV9 TRBD2
CASSLGQGAMNTEAFF TGTGCCAGCAGCTTAGGACAGGGGGCCATGAACACTGAAGCTTTCTTT TRBJ1-1 - TRBV7-8 TRBD1
CASSLGASGRVYNEQFF TGTGCCAGCAGTTTGGGGGCTAGCGGGAGGGTATACAATGAGCAGTTCTTC TRBJ2-1 - TRBV28 TRBD2
CASSSGPHVDTQYF TGTGCCAGCAGCTCAGGTCCCCACGTTGATACGCAGTATTTT TRBJ2-3 - TRBV7-2 -
CASSRTGYYGYTF TGTGCCAGCAGCCGAACAGGGTACTATGGCTACACCTTC TRBJ1-2 once TRBV13 -
CASSLAASSGNTIYF TGCGCCAGCAGCTTGGCAGCGAGCTCTGGAAACACCATATATTTT TRBJ1-3 - TRBV5-1 -
CASSLAAGANEQFF TGTGCCAGCAGCTTAGCTGCCGGGGCCAATGAGCAGTTCTTC TRBJ2-1 - TRBV7-2 -
CASSMDRPEAFF TGTGCCAGCAGCATGGACAGGCCTGAAGCTTTCTTT TRBJ1-1 - TRBV5-5 TRBD1